A selection of T cell receptor beta chains follows, all from one sample in a study of human T cells and chemical hapten exposure. One entry per CDR3 protein, called by TCRdb with MiXCR from the RACE reads. Of tens of thousands of distinct CDR3 sequences in the sample, 9.3% are singletons; the top ten hold more than 10%. This specimen was whole blood, taken in connection with sensitization to the hapten diphenylcyclopropenone (DPC). These receptors were collected from a woman in her 40s with alopecia areata. Some clones in this sample may be carry-over from other donors' samples. The CDR3 runs from the conserved cysteine through the conserved F or W. A D gene is named only where the DNA matches it firmly. The size field is filled for only some rows; it gives once, few, many or a size class.

few	TRBV6-4	-	TRBJ2-3	TGTGCCAGCAGTGACCTCCAGGGCCAGGATACGCAGTATTTT	CASSDLQGQDTQYF
few	TRBV4-1	TRBD2	TRBJ2-1	TGCGCCAGCAGCCAACCAGCGGGGGCCTCTGCCTACAATGAGCAGTTCTTC	CASSQPAGASAYNEQFF
many	TRBV2	-	TRBJ1-6	TGTGCCAGCAGTGAAGAAGCCGGGTGGCGGAATTCACCCCTCCACTTT	CASSEEAGWRNSPLHF
-	TRBV4-3	-	TRBJ1-5	TGCGCCAGCAGCCAAGAGCCCCGGGGGGGCAATCAGCCCCAGCATTTT	CASSQEPRGGNQPQHF
many	TRBV12-3/TRBV12-4	-	TRBJ1-1	TGTGCCAGCAGGGGAACAAGGAACACTGAAGCTTTCTTT	CASRGTRNTEAFF
many	TRBV12-3/TRBV12-4	TRBD2	TRBJ2-3	TGTGCCAGCACCGGGAGGGCGGGGTCCACAGATACGCAGTATTTT	CASTGRAGSTDTQYF
-	TRBV28	-	TRBJ1-4	TGTGCCAGCAGCCAGGGTAGTGAAAAACTGTTTTTT	CASSQGSEKLFF
few	TRBV7-6	TRBD1	TRBJ1-6	TGTGCCAGCAGCAGGGACAGGACTGGTTCACCCCTCCACTTT	CASSRDRTGSPLHF
few	TRBV5-3	-	TRBJ2-2	TGTGCCAGAAGCTTGGCCAGGAGGGAGCTGTTTTTT	CARSLARRELFF
few	TRBV12-3/TRBV12-4	-	TRBJ2-5	TGTGCCAGCAGTCCTCGGACGGATCTTCGGGAGACCCAGTACTTC	CASSPRTDLRETQYF
-	TRBV11-2	TRBD1	TRBJ2-7	TGTGCCAGCAGCCCAATCCCCGGGACAGACTACGAGCAGTACTTC	CASSPIPGTDYEQYF
few	TRBV6-2/TRBV6-3	-	TRBJ1-6	TGTGCCAGTAAAGTTCAACAGGGATATAATTCACCCCTCCACTTT	CASKVQQGYNSPLHF
many	TRBV30	-	TRBJ1-6	TGTGCCTGGAACCTCCCGGCCCGTACTATCCCTAATTCACCCCTCCACTTT	CAWNLPARTIPNSPLHF
few	TRBV12-3/TRBV12-4	TRBD1	TRBJ2-3	TGTGCCAGCAGCCGCGACAGGGCTCGCACAGATACGCAGTATTTT	CASSRDRARTDTQYF
many	TRBV18	-	TRBJ1-1	TGTGCCAGCTCACCGGGGAGTCGGGTGAACACTGAAGCTTTCTTT	CASSPGSRVNTEAFF
many	TRBV18	-	TRBJ1-1	TGTGCCAGCTCACCTAAGACGGACACTGAAGCTTTCTTT	CASSPKTDTEAFF
-	TRBV4-1	-	TRBJ2-4	TGCGCCAGCAGCCAAGACGATCTCGAGGACCTAGCCAAAAACATTCAGTACTTC	CASSQDDLEDLAKNIQYF
-	TRBV3-1	-	TRBJ2-7	TGTGCCAGCAGCCAAAACACCGGGACACAGACCTACGAGCAGTACTTC	CASSQNTGTQTYEQYF
-	TRBV7-6	-	TRBJ1-1	TGTGCCAGCAGCCCGCCAAGGACTGAAGCTTTCTTT	CASSPPRTEAFF
-	TRBV9	TRBD1	TRBJ1-2	TGTGCCAGCAGCGCGCAAGGACAGGGGGCCAGTACCTTC	CASSAQGQGASTF
many	TRBV20-1	TRBD2	TRBJ2-3	TGCAGTGCTAGAGACTCCCAGCGGGGGGGAGATACGCAGTATTTT	CSARDSQRGGDTQYF
many	TRBV20-1	-	TRBJ2-7	TGCAGTGCAAAGAGCGGAGCCACCTACGAGCAGTACTTC	CSAKSGATYEQYF